These T cell receptor beta chains were read from a single sample in a study of T-cell reconstitution after alpha-beta-depleted transplantation in children. One entry per CDR3 protein results from TCRdb running MiXCR on the PCR reads. The profile covers around 700,000 distinct CDR3 sequences, with around 12% appearing a single time and 0.79% taken by the ten largest. The sample consisted of PBMCs, taken before TCRalphabeta/CD19-depleted stem cell transplant. These receptors were taken from a girl aged 2 to 9 with congenital amegakaryocytic thrombocytopenia, due to receive a stem cell transplant. CDR3s include the opening cysteine and the closing phenylalanine or tryptophan. D genes are given only for firm matches. Rows give clone size only sometimes, using once, few, many, or a class for an expanded clone.

d_call	cdr3_length	v_call	j_call	clone_size	cdr3_aa	cdr3_nt
TRBD1	15	TRBV19	TRBJ2-3	.	CASSSYRGRTDTQYF	TGTGCCAGTAGTAGTTACAGGGGGCGAACAGATACGCAGTATTTT
.	14	TRBV5-1	TRBJ1-1	many	CASSLRGISTEAFF	TGCGCCAGCAGCTTGCGAGGGATCAGCACTGAAGCTTTCTTT
.	13	TRBV3-1	TRBJ2-1	many	CASSQVLASEQFF	TGTGCCAGCAGCCAAGTCCTAGCTAGTGAGCAGTTCTTC
.	14	TRBV20-1	TRBJ2-1	.	CSARGGPRINEQFF	TGCAGTGCCCGAGGAGGACCGAGAATCAATGAGCAGTTCTTC
TRBD2	21	TRBV20-1	TRBJ2-1	many	CSSRGPIKREGLTTQPNEQFF	TGCAGTTCTAGGGGACCGATCAAGCGGGAGGGCCTCACCACTCAACCAAATGAGCAGTTCTTC
TRBD2	16	TRBV7-2	TRBJ2-7	.	CASNPGGRAYSYEQYF	TGTGCCAGCAACCCTGGGGGGAGGGCTTACTCCTACGAGCAGTACTTC
TRBD2	16	TRBV5-1	TRBJ2-1	.	CASSSPSAGGDNEQFF	TGCGCCAGCAGCTCCCCTTCAGCGGGAGGAGACAATGAGCAGTTCTTC
TRBD1	15	TRBV20-1	TRBJ1-4	many	CSASVPGQGNEKLFF	TGCAGTGCCTCCGTACCGGGACAGGGGAATGAAAAACTGTTTTTT
TRBD1	18	TRBV5-1	TRBJ2-7	.	CASSLEGTAGPHTYEQYF	TGCGCCAGCAGCTTAGAGGGGACAGCCGGTCCCCACACCTACGAGCAGTACTTC
.	16	TRBV5-1	TRBJ2-5	.	CASSLVLQGPRETQYF	TGCGCCAGCAGCTTGGTTTTACAGGGCCCGCGGGAGACCCAGTACTTC
.	15	TRBV20-1	TRBJ2-3	.	CSATSWGEHTDTQYF	TGCAGTGCTACCTCATGGGGGGAGCACACAGATACGCAGTATTTT
TRBD1	12	TRBV29-1	TRBJ2-7	many	CSVEKDRGEQYF	TGCAGCGTTGAAAAAGACAGGGGCGAGCAGTACTTC
TRBD1	15	TRBV27	TRBJ2-1	few	CASSTGAGRYNEQFF	TGTGCCAGCAGCACAGGGGCCGGTCGGTACAATGAGCAGTTCTTC
TRBD2	15	TRBV30	TRBJ2-1	many	CAWSRGLADSNEQFF	TGTGCCTGGTCCCGAGGACTAGCGGATAGCAATGAGCAGTTCTTC
TRBD1	16	TRBV5-1	TRBJ2-2	.	CASEDTGQGNTGELFF	TGCGCCAGCGAGGACACGGGACAGGGGAACACCGGGGAGCTGTTTTTT
TRBD1	15	TRBV20-1	TRBJ2-3	many	CSARAGTGSSDTQYF	TGCAGTGCTAGAGCGGGGACAGGGTCCTCAGATACGCAGTATTTT
.	14	TRBV5-1	TRBJ2-2	many	CASAFRGVTGELFF	TGCGCCAGCGCCTTCCGCGGGGTCACCGGGGAGCTGTTTTTT
.	13	TRBV12-3/TRBV12-4	TRBJ1-5	many	CASSFGGYQPQHF	TGTGCCAGCAGTTTTGGTGGTTATCAGCCCCAGCATTTT
TRBD1	12	TRBV3-1	TRBJ2-2	few	CASMTGGGELFF	TGTGCCAGCATGACAGGGGGCGGGGAGCTGTTTTTT
TRBD2	16	TRBV7-9	TRBJ2-1	many	CASSSSGSPFYNEQFF	TGTGCCAGCAGCTCTAGCGGGAGTCCTTTCTACAATGAGCAGTTCTTC
.	12	TRBV29-1	TRBJ2-7	few	CSVQGAGTEQYF	TGCAGCGTTCAAGGGGCAGGGACCGAGCAGTACTTC
.	12	TRBV29-1	TRBJ1-2	many	CSVHRDSYGYTF	TGCAGCGTTCACAGGGATTCCTATGGCTACACCTTC
TRBD2	19	TRBV2	TRBJ2-3	many	CASRAIGTSGRAGTDTQYF	TGTGCCAGCAGAGCCATAGGGACTAGCGGGAGGGCCGGCACAGATACGCAGTATTTT
TRBD1	16	TRBV20-1	TRBJ1-4	many	CSAEPPGQGLREKLFF	TGCAGTGCTGAACCTCCGGGACAGGGATTGCGTGAAAAACTGTTTTTT
.	14	TRBV7-2	TRBJ2-1	many	CASSLAQGYNEQFF	TGTGCCAGCAGCTTAGCTCAGGGCTACAATGAGCAGTTCTTC
.	14	TRBV7-9	TRBJ1-5	many	CASSRARWAQPQHF	TGTGCCAGCAGCAGGGCCCGGTGGGCTCAGCCCCAGCATTTT
.	14	TRBV27	TRBJ2-7	many	CASSPFGQRYEQYF	TGTGCCAGCAGTCCCTTCGGACAGAGATACGAGCAGTACTTC
TRBD1	14	TRBV12-3/TRBV12-4	TRBJ2-1	few	CASSTWGQNNEQFF	TGTGCCAGCAGTACATGGGGACAGAACAATGAGCAGTTCTTC
.	15	TRBV20-1	TRBJ2-2	.	CSAKTPEGGSGELFF	TGCAGTGCTAAAACTCCCGAGGGGGGTAGCGGGGAGCTGTTTTTT
TRBD1	12	TRBV14	TRBJ1-2	many	CASSQGTGSHTF	TGTGCCAGCAGCCAAGGGACAGGGAGCCACACCTTC
.	16	TRBV7-8	TRBJ2-2	few	CASSLGGARVTGELFF	TGTGCCAGCAGCTTAGGGGGGGCGCGGGTCACCGGGGAGCTGTTTTTT
.	14	TRBV5-1	TRBJ2-5	few	CASSPGGSQETQYF	TGCGCCAGCAGCCCTGGTGGCAGTCAAGAGACCCAGTACTTC
TRBD2	18	TRBV11-2	TRBJ2-1	few	CASRDIVGALAGVNEQFF	TGTGCCAGCAGGGATATAGTGGGGGCTCTAGCGGGAGTGAATGAGCAGTTCTTC
.	13	TRBV15	TRBJ2-7	many	CATSTFIKYEQYF	TGTGCCACCAGCACGTTTATCAAATACGAGCAGTACTTC
TRBD2	14	TRBV29-1	TRBJ2-5	few	CSVFGTSVEETQYF	TGCAGCGTTTTCGGGACTAGCGTTGAGGAGACCCAGTACTTC
.	15	TRBV12-3/TRBV12-4	TRBJ2-7	many	CASSKRGQSSYEQYF	TGTGCCAGCAGTAAGCGCGGACAGTCTTCCTACGAGCAGTACTTC
.	18	TRBV18	TRBJ2-4	.	CATSPLLSPAEGKNIQYF	TGTGCCACCTCACCACTGTTATCGCCGGCTGAAGGCAAAAACATTCAGTACTTC
.	16	TRBV3-1	TRBJ1-2	many	CASSQEKIGANYGYTF	TGTGCCAGCAGCCAAGAGAAAATAGGAGCTAACTATGGCTACACCTTC
TRBD1	20	TRBV6-2/TRBV6-3	TRBJ1-4	few	CASSYPLRVGGQGAREKLFF	TGTGCCAGCAGTTATCCCCTCCGGGTTGGGGGACAGGGGGCTCGCGAAAAACTGTTTTTT
.	13	TRBV15	TRBJ1-1	many	CATSRGRSSEAFF	TGTGCCACCAGCAGAGGACGTTCGTCTGAAGCTTTCTTT